This T cell receptor (beta chain) was sequenced for a study of blood T cell repertoires in COVID-19 (dated by TCRdb to about 2020). General notes on the study: Samples from collaborators originated in the United States, Italy and Spain and spanned both the acute and convalescent phases of COVID-19. The prospective study material was composed of cDNA or gDNA derived from T cells, B-cell-depleted T cells, or PBMCs. Subjects who had been exposed to COVID-19, were actively infected with it, or had recovered from it provided the deeply sampled blood TCRbeta repertoires that made up the dataset. The repertoires were released in a freely available public database intended as a resource for research on the immune response to SARS-CoV-2. Samples were obtained from the ongoing ImmuneRACE study (first 160 participants) and from over a thousand subjects provided by 6 global collaborators. Sample metadata almost always included a de-identified subject ID, COVID-19 status, age in years and sex. Where HLA class I and class II types were available, the types were taken from metadata supplied by the sample provider, not from assay-based typing.

The CDR3 holds 18 amino acids from the cysteine to the phenylalanine. Only the CDR3 region is kept as DNA, spanning 54 bases read in frame from base 1. Looking up the germline V gene yields CDR1 SGHDT and CDR2 YYEEEE. V lost 3 bases and J lost 0 bases, and the count of bases not matched to a germline gene is 14. TCRbeta CDR3 regions were amplified from genomic DNA by means of the immunoSEQ Assay, a bias-controlled multiplex PCR. The paper's data handling went like this. Nucleated cell counts per sample were estimated from amplification of reference gene primers within the assay. To quantify the absolute abundance of each unique TCRbeta CDR3 rearrangement, sequence reads were collapsed and filtered. Productive Simpson clonality was computed per sample as the square root of Simpson's diversity index over productive rearrangements. TCRdb mirrors the immuneACCESS table, restricted to in-frame sequences. Some clones are absent from its copies; in checked studies, under half trace to an unresolved V gene, and the reason for the others is unknown. That table is the source of V, J and clone size, and D and trimming were worked out from the DNA. For this sample the table gives about 150,000 clones, of which 80% were detected only once. The top ten clonotypes cover approximately 0.5% of the sample.

Study-wide conclusions, independent of this receptor: The quantity of clinical and demographic metadata differed by source and by participant and was supplied without curation.

Concerning this clone: The antigen it recognizes is unknown. Base qualities are not at hand, and no much larger clone is one base apart.

The collaborating institutions used their own protocols to collect whole blood in K2EDTA tubes. For TCRbeta analysis, collaborators shipped samples in one of three forms: frozen whole blood, isolated PBMCs, or DNA extracted from either of those sample types. The V and J segments used are TRBV5-6 and TRBJ2-7, with TRBD2 identical over 8 junction bases. This TCR derives from a man in his 60s with acute or convalescent COVID-19. Sequencing was carried out using peripheral blood. Here is the DNA: TGTGCCAGCAGCTACAGGACTAGCTCTTACCATAGCTCCTACGAGCAGTACTTC. This translates into CASSYRTSSYHSSYEQYF.